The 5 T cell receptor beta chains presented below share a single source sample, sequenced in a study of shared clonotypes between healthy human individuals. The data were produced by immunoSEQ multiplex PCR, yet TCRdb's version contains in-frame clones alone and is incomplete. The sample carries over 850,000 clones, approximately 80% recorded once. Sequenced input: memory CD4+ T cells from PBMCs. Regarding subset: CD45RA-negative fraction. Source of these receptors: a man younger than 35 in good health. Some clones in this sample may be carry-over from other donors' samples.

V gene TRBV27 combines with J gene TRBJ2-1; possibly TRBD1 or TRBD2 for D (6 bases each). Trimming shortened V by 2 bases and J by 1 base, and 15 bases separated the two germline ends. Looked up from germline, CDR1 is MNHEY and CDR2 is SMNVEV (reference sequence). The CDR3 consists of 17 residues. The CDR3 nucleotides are TGTGCCAGCAGTTTAAGGGGGGAGTACCTTTCCTACAATGAGCAGTTCTTC. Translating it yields CASSLRGEYLSYNEQFF.

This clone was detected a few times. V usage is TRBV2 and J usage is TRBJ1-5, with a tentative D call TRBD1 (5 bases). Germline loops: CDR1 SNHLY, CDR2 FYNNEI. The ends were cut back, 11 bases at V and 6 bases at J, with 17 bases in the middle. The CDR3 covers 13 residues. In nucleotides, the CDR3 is TGTGCCGGGGCTTCGGGGGTTGGTCAGCCCCAGCATTTT. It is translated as CAGASGVGQPQHF.

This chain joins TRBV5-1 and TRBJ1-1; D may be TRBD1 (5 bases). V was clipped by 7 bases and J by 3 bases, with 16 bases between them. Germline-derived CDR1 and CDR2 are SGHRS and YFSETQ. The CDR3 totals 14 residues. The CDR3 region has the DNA TGCGCCAGCCTTAGGGGCGGTGGGGACACTGAAGCTTTCTTT. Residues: CASLRGGGDTEAFF. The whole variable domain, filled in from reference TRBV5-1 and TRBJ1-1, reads KAGVTQTPRYLIKTRGQQVTLSCSPISGHRSVSWYQQTPGQGLQFLFEYFSETQRNKGNFPGRFSGRQFSNSRSEMNVSTLELGDSALYLCASLRGGGDTEAFFGQGTRLTVV.

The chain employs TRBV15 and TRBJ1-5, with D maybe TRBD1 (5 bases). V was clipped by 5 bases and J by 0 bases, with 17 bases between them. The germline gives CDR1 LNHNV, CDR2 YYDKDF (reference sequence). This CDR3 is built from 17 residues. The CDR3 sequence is CATSGTDSFSSNQPQHF. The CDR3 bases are TGTGCCACCAGCGGAACCGACAGCTTTAGTAGCAATCAGCCCCAGCATTTT.

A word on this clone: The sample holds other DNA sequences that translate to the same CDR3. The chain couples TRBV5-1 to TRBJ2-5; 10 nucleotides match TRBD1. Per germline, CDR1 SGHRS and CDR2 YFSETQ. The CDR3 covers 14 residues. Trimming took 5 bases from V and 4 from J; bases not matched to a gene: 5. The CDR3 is CASSPGTGVETQYF. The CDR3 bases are TGCGCCAGCAGTCCAGGGACAGGGGTAGAGACCCAGTACTTC.